This entry features one T cell receptor beta chain sequence. Because it lacks the conserved phenylalanine or tryptophan at the end, this CDR3 is likely a read error. A primer matching the constant region was used to make TCR beta cDNA from approximately 0.45 ug of total RNA. Slightly modified ARM-PCR with three nested multiplex PCR rounds yielded TCR beta libraries. PCR rounds one and two used TRBV1-TRBV30 forward primers with a C-beta reverse primer for roughly 9 cycles each. TCRdb ran MiXCR on the multiplex PCR reads and lists one entry per CDR3 protein. The sample contains 80,000 or so distinct CDR3 sequences, 70% to 75% of which appear only once. These data come from a study of tumor-infiltrating lymphocytes in primary liver carcinoma. The study co-extracted DNA and RNA from 20-30 mg of unsorted bulk tissue. CDR1 is SGHDT, CDR2 YYEEEE, per germline. V gave up 7 bases and J gave up 4 bases, with 20 bases separating them. The CDR3 extends over 16 amino acids.

This chain links TRBV5-6 with TRBJ2-2; D is perhaps TRBD1 or TRBD2 (5 bases each). The sequence came from a woman aged 55-75 years with primary liver carcinoma and hepatitis B virus infection. Source material: liver tumor tissue from sampling region 4. Subset of the sample: tumor region T4, right-lateral pole. CDR3 amino acids: CASCTPLDGATGELFY. In DNA, the CDR3 is TGTGCCAGCTGCACGCCCCTAGACGGGGCCACCGGGGAGCTGTTTTAT.